This passage covers 14 T cell receptor beta chains from one sample sequenced in a study of blood T cells in healthy people across ages (dated by TCRdb to between 2014 and 2016). The library was prepared using 5' RACE. For sequencing, an Illumina HiSeq 2500 was employed. A second about 7 to 12 cycle PCR used a sample-barcoded 5' primer and a J-beta primer mix. TCRdb reprocessed the public reads (quality trimming at Q25 with fastp, clone calling with MiXCR) and kept in-frame beta chains. Entries that share a CDR3 protein sequence are merged under the most common genes and DNA. The sample has about 1.5 million distinct CDR3 sequences on record, approximately 39% of them singletons. The ten largest clones capture less than 5% of the sample. The sequenced sample consisted of blood. These receptors all come from a woman between 18 and 30 years old in good health.

The V and J genes are TRBV7-2 and TRBJ1-5; unclear D gene. V lost 5 bases, J lost 6 bases, and 14 bases lay in between. The CDR3 extends over 14 amino acids. Looked up from germline, CDR1 is SGHTA and CDR2 is FQGNSA. The CDR3 region is CASSPHEGFQPQHF. CDR3 in DNA: TGTGCCAGCAGCCCTCACGAGGGTTTTCAGCCCCAGCATTTT.

The chain joins TRBV7-9 to TRBJ1-5; tentatively, D is TRBD1 (5 bases). This CDR3 has 14 amino acids. Trimming removed 3 bases at V and 5 bases at J, with 11 bases between. The germline gives CDR1 SEHNR, CDR2 FQNEAQ (reference sequence). The CDR3 here is CASSFQGGDQPQHF. As DNA, the CDR3 is TGTGCCAGCAGCTTTCAGGGAGGGGATCAGCCCCAGCATTTT.

A remark on this clonotype: The junction differs from germline at one of its ends, possibly a read error. The chain joins TRBV7-7 to TRBJ2-5; perhaps TRBD2 as D (6 bases). The CDR3 is 15 residues long. Germline lookup yields CDR1 SSHAT and CDR2 FNYEAQ (reference sequence). The CDR3 DNA is TGTGCTAGCAGCTTTGCAGGGAGGCCAGAAGAGACCCAGTACTTC. Amino acid sequence: CASSFAGRPEETQYF. The whole variable domain, remainder taken from reference TRBV7-7 and TRBJ2-5, is GAGVSQSPRYKVTKRGQDVTLRCDPISSHATLYWYQQALGQGPEFLTYFNYEAQPDKSGLPSDRFSAERPEGSISTLTIQRTEQRDSAMYRCASSFAGRPEETQYFGPGTRLLVL.

This clonotype was counted between two and nine times. The CDR3 protein is CASSYSYLAVISGLETQYF. The CDR3 DNA reads TGTGCCAGCAGTTACTCGTATCTAGCGGTCATCTCGGGGTTGGAGACCCAGTACTTC. The chain links TRBV6-2 or TRBV6-3 to TRBJ2-5; 7 bases are shared with TRBD2. The CDR3 sequence is 19 residues long. With 0 bases clipped from V and 5 bases from J, the junction kept 18 bases outside the gene matches. CDR1 MNHEY and CDR2 SVGEGT come from the germline V gene.

This clonotype was recorded a few times. The chain has TRBV5-1 and TRBJ1-1; D is ambiguous. Germline V lookup: CDR1 SGHRS, CDR2 YFSETQ. The CDR3 contains 14 residues. V shed 2 bases and J shed 6 bases, with 14 bases lying between them. The CDR3 sequence: CASSFEGGSPEAFF. The CDR3, as DNA: TGCGCCAGCAGCTTCGAGGGAGGGAGCCCTGAAGCTTTCTTT.

The chain recombines TRBV4-3 with TRBJ2-4; a possible D gene is TRBD1 (6 bases). The J call may be incorrect, as the DNA end agrees better with TRBJ2-7. Germline loops: CDR1 LGHNA, CDR2 YSLEER. The CDR3 loop spans 16 amino acids. The CDR3, as DNA: TGCGCCAGCAGCCCCGGGATACAGGGATTTCCCTACGAGCAGTACTTC. This sequence encodes CASSPGIQGFPYEQYF.

Only one count was recorded for this clonotype. The V and J genes are TRBV29-1 and TRBJ2-1; 10 positions match TRBD2. This CDR3 has 16 amino acids. Germline values: CDR1 SQVTM, CDR2 ANQGSEA. With 7 bases clipped from V and 3 bases from J, the junction kept 12 bases outside the gene matches. CDR3 coding DNA: TGCAGCGGTCTCCTACGGACTAGCGGACACTACAATGAGCAGTTCTTC. Its translation: CSGLLRTSGHYNEQFF.

The CDR3 protein is CASRKEIRVSYEQYF. For the CDR3, the DNA is TGCGCCAGCAGAAAGGAAATCCGGGTTTCCTACGAGCAGTACTTC. The V gene is TRBV5-1, the J gene TRBJ2-7; D call uncertain. Germline CDR1 is SGHRS and CDR2 is YFSETQ. Trimming removed 5 bases at V and 1 base at J, with 16 bases between. The CDR3 consists of 15 residues.

This clonotype appeared a single time. The chain couples TRBV11-1 to TRBJ2-1; possibly TRBD2 for D (5 bases). V shed 5 bases and J shed 13 bases, with 18 bases lying between them. There are 13 residues in the CDR3. Germline V gives CDR1 SGHAT, CDR2 FQDESV (reference sequence). CDR3 nucleotide sequence: TGTGCCAGCAGCCGAGGGATTCAAGAGACCCAGTTCTTC. Protein sequence: CASSRGIQETQFF.

The chain has TRBV29-1 and TRBJ1-1; a weak D match, TRBD1 (6 bases). The germline CDR1 and CDR2 sequences are SQVTM and ANQGSEA. This CDR3 has 13 amino acids. V lost 4 bases and J lost 4, with 13 bases in between. CDR3 bases: TGCAGCGTTGTTCGGACAGCCAGCACTGAAGCTTTCTTT. Its protein is CSVVRTASTEAFF.

This chain connects TRBV6-6 to TRBJ1-2; no clear D gene. This CDR3 is 12 amino acids long. The V end was cut by 6 bases, the J end by 3 bases, with 8 bases between. Germline CDR1 MNHNY, CDR2 SVGAGI (reference sequence). As DNA, the CDR3 is TGTGCCAGCAGGGCCTGGGACTATGGCTACACCTTC. Translating gives CASRAWDYGYTF.

This clonotype was seen a handful of times. The chain uses TRBV7-2 and TRBJ2-5; TRBD2 matches 7 bases. This CDR3 is built from 15 residues. The J segment lost 2 bases and the V segment lost 0 bases, leaving 3 bases of the junction unmatched. The germline gives CDR1 SGHTA, CDR2 FQGNSA. The CDR3 region has the DNA TGTGCCAGCAGCTTAGCGCAGGGACTACAAGAGACCCAGTACTTC. Translation: CASSLAQGLQETQYF.

This clonotype is a singleton in its sample. This rearrangement joins TRBV29-1 to TRBJ2-5, with a weak D call TRBD2 (6 bases). In germline, CDR1 is SQVTM, CDR2 ANQGSEA. This CDR3 is 12 amino acids long. CDR3 sequence reads: CGARLEKETQYF. The CDR3 DNA follows: TGCGGCGCTCGACTAGAAAAAGAGACCCAGTACTTC.

This clonotype turned up a few times. The chain has TRBV7-2 and TRBJ2-7, with D unresolved. Germline values: CDR1 SGHTA, CDR2 FQGNSA. V was cut by 5 bases and J by 6 bases, with 8 bases left in between. This CDR3 contains 11 residues. Here the CDR3 DNA reads TGTGCCAGCAGCCCCTTGTCCGAGCAGTACTTC. Protein sequence: CASSPLSEQYF.